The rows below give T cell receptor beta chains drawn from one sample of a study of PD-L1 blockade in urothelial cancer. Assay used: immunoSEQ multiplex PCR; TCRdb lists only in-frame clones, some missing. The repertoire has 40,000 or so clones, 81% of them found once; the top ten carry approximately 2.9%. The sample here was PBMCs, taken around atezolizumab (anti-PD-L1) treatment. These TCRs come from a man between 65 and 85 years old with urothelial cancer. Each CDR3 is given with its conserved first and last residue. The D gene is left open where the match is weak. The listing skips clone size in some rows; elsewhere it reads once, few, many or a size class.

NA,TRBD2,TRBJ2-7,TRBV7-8,CASSLASGTSSYEQYF,TGTGCCAGCAGCTTGGCTAGCGGGACGAGCTCCTACGAGCAGTACTTC
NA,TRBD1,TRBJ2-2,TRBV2,CASSVKYRGGELFF,TGTGCCAGCAGTGTCAAGTACAGGGGAGGGGAGCTGTTTTTT
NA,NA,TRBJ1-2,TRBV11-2,CASSLEGGHGYTF,TGTGCCAGCAGCTTAGAGGGGGGTCATGGCTACACCTTC
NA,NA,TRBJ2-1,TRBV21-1,CASNFKLLLAEIYNEQFF,TGTGCCAGCAACTTCAAACTCCTTCTAGCGGAAATATACAATGAGCAGTTCTTC
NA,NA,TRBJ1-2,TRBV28,CASSRGGYGYTF,TGTGCCAGCAGTAGGGGGGGTTATGGCTACACCTTC
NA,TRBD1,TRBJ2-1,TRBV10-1,CASSLGQPYNEQFF,TGCGCCAGCAGTTTGGGACAGCCTTACAATGAGCAGTTCTTC
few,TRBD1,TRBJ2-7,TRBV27,CASSPDRGLYEQYF,TGTGCCAGCAGTCCAGACAGGGGGCTTTACGAGCAGTACTTC
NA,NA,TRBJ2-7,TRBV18,CASSPPGLTYEQYF,TGTGCCAGCTCACCTCCTGGGCTAACCTACGAGCAGTACTTC
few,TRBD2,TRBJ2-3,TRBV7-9,CASSRAGTSDTQYF,TGTGCCAGCAGCCGAGCGGGAACCTCAGATACGCAGTATTTT
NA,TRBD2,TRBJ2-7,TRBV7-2,CASSRPRASGTNYEQYF,TGTGCCAGCAGCCGCCCTAGGGCTAGCGGGACTAACTACGAGCAGTACTTC
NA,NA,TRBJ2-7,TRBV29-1,CSVALAYEQYF,TGCAGCGTTGCGCTAGCCTACGAGCAGTACTTC
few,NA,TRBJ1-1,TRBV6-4,CASSDSNRNTEAFF,TGTGCCAGCAGTGACTCGAATAGGAACACTGAAGCTTTCTTT
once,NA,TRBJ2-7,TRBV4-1,CASSQVGGGEPDYEQYF,TGCGCCAGCAGCCAAGTGGGGGGTGGGGAGCCAGACTACGAGCAGTACTTC
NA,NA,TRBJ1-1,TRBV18,CASSTQQRNTEAFF,TGTGCCAGCTCAACTCAACAGAGGAACACTGAAGCTTTCTTT
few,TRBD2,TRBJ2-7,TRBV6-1,CASSELGGIEQYF,TGTGCCAGCAGTGAATTGGGGGGGATCGAGCAGTACTTC
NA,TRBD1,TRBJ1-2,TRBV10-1,CASSESRDSPYGYTF,TGCGCCAGCAGTGAATCGCGGGACAGCCCCTATGGCTACACCTTC